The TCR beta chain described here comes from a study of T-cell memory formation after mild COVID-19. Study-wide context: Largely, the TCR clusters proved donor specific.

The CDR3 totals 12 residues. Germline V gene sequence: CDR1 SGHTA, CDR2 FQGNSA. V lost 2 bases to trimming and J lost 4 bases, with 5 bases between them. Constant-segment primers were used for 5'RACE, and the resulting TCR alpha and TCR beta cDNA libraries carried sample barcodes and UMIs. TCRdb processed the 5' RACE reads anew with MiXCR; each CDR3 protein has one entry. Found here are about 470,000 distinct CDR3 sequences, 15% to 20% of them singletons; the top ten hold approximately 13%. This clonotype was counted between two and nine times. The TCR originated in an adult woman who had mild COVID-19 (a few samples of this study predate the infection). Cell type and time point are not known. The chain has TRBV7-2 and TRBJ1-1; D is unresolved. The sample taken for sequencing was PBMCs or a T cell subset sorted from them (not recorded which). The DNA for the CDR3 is TGTGCCAGCAGCTTACTAGGCACTGAAGCTTTCTTT. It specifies CASSLLGTEAFF. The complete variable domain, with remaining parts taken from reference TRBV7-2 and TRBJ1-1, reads GAGVSQSPSNKVTEKGKDVELRCDPISGHTALYWYRQSLGQGLEFLIYFQGNSAPDKSGLPSDRFSAERTGGSVSTLTIQRTQQEDSAVYLCASSLLGTEAFFGQGTRLTVV.